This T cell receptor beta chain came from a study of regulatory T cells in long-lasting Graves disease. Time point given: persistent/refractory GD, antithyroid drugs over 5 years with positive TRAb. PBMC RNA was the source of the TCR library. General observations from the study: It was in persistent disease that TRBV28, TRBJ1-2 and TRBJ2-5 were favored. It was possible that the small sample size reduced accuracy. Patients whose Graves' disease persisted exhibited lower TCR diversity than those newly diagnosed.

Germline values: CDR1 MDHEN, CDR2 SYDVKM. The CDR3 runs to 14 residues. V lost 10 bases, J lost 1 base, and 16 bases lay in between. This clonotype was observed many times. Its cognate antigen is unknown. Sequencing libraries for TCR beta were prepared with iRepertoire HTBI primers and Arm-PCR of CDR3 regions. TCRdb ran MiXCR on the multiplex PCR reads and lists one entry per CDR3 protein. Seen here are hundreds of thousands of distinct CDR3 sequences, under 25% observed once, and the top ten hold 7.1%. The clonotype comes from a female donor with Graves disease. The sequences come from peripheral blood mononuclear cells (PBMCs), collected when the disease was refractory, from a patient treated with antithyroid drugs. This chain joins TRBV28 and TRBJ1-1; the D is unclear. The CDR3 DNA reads TGTGCCATCTCGAAGCCGGGTTGGAACACTGAAGCTTTCTTT. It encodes CAISKPGWNTEAFF.